The 30 T cell receptor beta chains presented below share a single source sample, sequenced in a study of technical replicates of blood from a few donors (TCRdb year 2017). Libraries were constructed by the immunoSEQ multiplex PCR assay. Held by TCRdb, this immuneACCESS table contains in-frame sequences only and omits some clones. Under half of the omission traces to an unresolved V gene where checked; the cause of the rest is unknown. This sample has about 93,000 clones in its table, and 95% of those were observed once. Approximately 0.25% of the sample is taken by the ten largest. Sequencing was performed on T cells isolated from PBMCs. These receptors were obtained from a human donor in good health.

The chain has TRBV10-1 and TRBJ1-1; D gene unclear. This CDR3 contains 14 residues. Germline loops: CDR1 WNHNN, CDR2 SYGVQD (reference sequence). V dropped 2 bases and J dropped 5 bases, with 12 bases sitting between them. The CDR3 bases are TGCGCCAGCAGTGAGGGGTCAGAGGGAACTGAAGCTTTCTTT. Translation gives CASSEGSEGTEAFF.

This chain links TRBV10-3 with TRBJ2-3; D is uncertain. The V gene lost 6 bases and the J gene lost 1 base, with 5 bases spanning the gap. The CDR3 contains 12 residues. Germline V gene data show CDR1 as ENHRY and CDR2 as SYGVKD. The CDR3 reads CAISPGTDTQYF. For the CDR3, the DNA is TGTGCCATCAGCCCGGGCACAGATACGCAGTATTTT.

The chain carries TRBV2 and TRBJ1-1; maybe TRBD1 (5 bases). V was clipped by 6 bases and J by 7 bases, with 12 bases between them. Germline assignment: CDR1 SNHLY and CDR2 FYNNEI. CDR3 length: 12 residues. The CDR3 DNA follows: TGTGCCAGCAGAAACGACGACAGTGAAGCTTTCTTT. It encodes CASRNDDSEAFF.

This clone was recorded only once. CDR3 DNA: TGTGCCAGCAGATCTTTAAGGCGGGCTTTGAACACTGAAGCTTTCTTT. Translated: CASRSLRRALNTEAFF. The chain is built from TRBV28 and TRBJ1-1; D is undetermined. Trimming shortened V by 6 bases and J by 0 bases, and 17 bases separated the two germline ends. Germline V lookup: CDR1 MDHEN, CDR2 SYDVKM. The CDR3 runs to 16 residues.

This clone appeared a single time. V usage is TRBV7-9 and J usage is TRBJ1-2; 7 nucleotides agree with TRBD1. V lost 5 bases to trimming and J lost 4 bases; unmatched junction nucleotides: 4. The V gene's germline CDR1 is SEHNR and CDR2 FQNEAQ (reference sequence). This CDR3 spans 13 amino acids. The CDR3 loop reads CASSQGQIYGYTF. The CDR3 DNA reads as TGTGCCAGCAGCCAGGGACAGATCTATGGCTACACCTTC.

The chain uses TRBV25-1 and TRBJ2-1, with TRBD2 as a possible D gene (5 bases). Germline lookup yields CDR1 MGHDK and CDR2 SYGVNS. With 4 bases removed from V and 2 bases from J, the gap between germline ends came to 9 bases. This CDR3 has 14 amino acids. As DNA, the CDR3 is TGTGCCAGCAGTGCAGCCGGGGCCTACAATGAGCAGTTCTTC. Its translation is CASSAAGAYNEQFF. The whole variable domain, remainder taken from reference TRBV25-1 and TRBJ2-1, is EADIYQTPRYLVIGTGKKITLECSQTMGHDKMYWYQQDPGMELHLIHYSYGVNSTEKGDLSSESTVSRIRTEHFPLTLESARPSHTSQYLCASSAAGAYNEQFFGPGTRLTVL.

The chain employs TRBV27 and TRBJ2-7; 14 bases align to TRBD2. The CDR3 sequence is 18 residues long. The V and J ends lost 6 bases and 5 bases, in that order; junction bases with no gene match: 15. Germline-derived CDR1 and CDR2 are MNHEY and SMNVEV (reference sequence). CDR3 in amino acids: CASRRTPAGLAGEHEQYF. In DNA form, the CDR3 reads TGTGCCAGCAGACGGACACCCGCGGGACTAGCGGGAGAACACGAGCAGTACTTC.

This rearrangement joins TRBV7-8 to TRBJ2-5; no reliable D call. The CDR3 has 15 residues. Germline CDR1 SGHVS, CDR2 FQNEAQ. With 5 bases removed from V and 7 bases from J, the gap between germline ends came to 20 bases. The CDR3 sequence: CASSRTRGLPLTQYF. The CDR3 DNA follows: TGTGCCAGCAGCCGTACCCGTGGCCTCCCCTTGACCCAGTACTTC.

The rearrangement uses TRBV7-9 and TRBJ1-2; D not certain. The germline V gene encodes CDR1 SEHNR and CDR2 FQNEAQ (reference sequence). With 0 bases removed from V and 7 bases from J, the gap between germline ends came to 12 bases. The CDR3 sequence is 14 residues long. The CDR3 is CASSLAYLPGGYTF. In DNA, the CDR3 is TGTGCCAGCAGCTTAGCGTATCTCCCGGGTGGCTACACCTTC.

The V and J genes are TRBV10-3 and TRBJ1-3; 8 bases line up with TRBD1. After removal of 3 bases from V and 6 bases from J, the junction contained 7 bases not matched to a gene. This CDR3 is built from 15 residues. CDR1 is ENHRY and CDR2 is SYGVKD in the germline V gene. CDR3 sequence: CAISDPGQEQNTIYF. The CDR3 region has the DNA TGTGCCATCAGTGACCCGGGACAGGAGCAAAACACCATATATTTT.

The chain couples TRBV6-1 to TRBJ2-7, with 14 positions matching TRBD2. CDR3 length: 15 amino acids. The germline V gene has CDR1 MNHNS and CDR2 SASEGT. Unmatched junction bases numbered 6, after V lost 4 bases and J lost 7 bases. CDR3 sequence (DNA): TGTGCCAGCAGTGGTGCGGGACTAGCGGGAGCAGAGCAGTACTTC. The encoded protein is CASSGAGLAGAEQYF.

This clone is a singleton in its sample. At one of its ends the junction is not consistent with the germline gene, which may arise from a read error. V usage is TRBV4-1 and J usage is TRBJ2-1; 13 bases align to TRBD2. The CDR3 runs to 15 residues. Germline CDR1 reads MGHRA; CDR2 reads YSYEKL. The CDR3 bases are TGCGCCAGCGGCCAGGGACTAGCGGGGATTAATGAGCAGTTCTTC. It encodes CASGQGLAGINEQFF.

This chain connects TRBV5-8 to TRBJ2-3, with D uncertain. Germline V gives CDR1 SGHTS, CDR2 YDEGEE. CDR3 length: 14 residues. The V end was cut by 4 bases, the J end by 2 bases, with 11 bases between. CDR3 loop: CASSPQYSTDTQYF. CDR3 sequence (DNA): TGTGCCAGCAGCCCTCAATACTCCACAGATACGCAGTATTTT.

The chain links TRBV7-9 to TRBJ1-1; D may be TRBD1 (6 bases). The V gene lost 4 bases and the J gene lost 0 bases, with 12 bases spanning the gap. This CDR3 comprises 15 residues. Germline V gives CDR1 SEHNR, CDR2 FQNEAQ (reference sequence). The CDR3 DNA follows: TGTGCCAGCAGCTGGGGGGGCGTCATGAACACTGAAGCTTTCTTT. Its translation: CASSWGGVMNTEAFF.

V usage is TRBV6-5 and J usage is TRBJ2-2; a weak D match, TRBD1 (6 bases). The CDR3 is made up of 14 amino acids. V lost 5 bases, J lost 0 bases, and 7 bases lay in between. The germline V gene has CDR1 MNHEY and CDR2 SVGAGI. CDR3 in DNA: TGTGCCAGCAGTAGGGACACGAACACCGGGGAGCTGTTTTTT. Residues: CASSRDTNTGELFF.

The V call is TRBV7-2, the J call TRBJ1-1; D unresolved. CDR1 and CDR2 from the germline V gene are SGHTA and FQGNSA. This CDR3 region has 13 residues. Deletions cut 6 bases from V and 1 base from J, with 9 bases between. Here the CDR3 reads CASRIIWNTEAFF. CDR3 bases: TGTGCCAGCAGAATCATTTGGAACACTGAAGCTTTCTTT.

The V and J genes are TRBV14 and TRBJ1-1; D is perhaps TRBD1 (5 bases). The V and J ends lost 0 bases and 7 bases respectively, with 9 bases between them. Germline V CDR1 and CDR2: SGHDN, FVKESK. This CDR3 comprises 13 residues. Written as DNA, the CDR3 is TGTGCCAGCAGCCAAGATCGGAGGGGTGAAGCTTTCTTT. This encodes CASSQDRRGEAFF.

This chain connects TRBV28 to TRBJ2-3; 8 bases match TRBD2. Germline V CDR1 and CDR2: MDHEN, SYDVKM. Trimming took 11 bases from V and 6 from J; bases not matched to a gene: 16. CDR3 size: 15 residues. In nucleotides, the CDR3 is TGTGCCGGGGGAAGTAACGGGAGGGCCGCGGATACGCAGTATTTT. Translation gives CAGGSNGRAADTQYF.

V gene TRBV6-5 combines with J gene TRBJ1-2; D might be TRBD1 (5 bases). Germline values: CDR1 MNHEY, CDR2 SVGAGI. V dropped 0 bases and J dropped 7 bases, with 15 bases sitting between them. CDR3 size: 15 residues. The CDR3 sequence: CASSYSSQGRSGYTF. The CDR3 DNA is TGTGCCAGCAGTTACTCGAGTCAGGGAAGGAGTGGCTACACCTTC.

J is TRBJ2-7 and V is TRBV19; 10 bases are a match to TRBD2. The germline CDR1 and CDR2 sequences are LNHDA and SQIVND (reference sequence). The trim removed 6 bases at V and 3 bases at J, leaving 5 bases unmatched. The CDR3 has 14 amino acids. The CDR3 bases are TGTGCCAGTAGCCGGACTAGCGGTTACTACGAGCAGTACTTC. Its protein product is CASSRTSGYYEQYF.

The chain combines TRBV30 with TRBJ2-3; a weak D match, TRBD1 (6 bases). The germline V and J ends were trimmed by 0 bases and 1 base, with 14 bases remaining between them. The CDR3 is 16 residues long. Germline CDR1 and CDR2: GTSNPN and SVGIG (reference sequence). CDR3 residues: CAWSVLRGPRTDTQYF. CDR3 nucleotides: TGTGCCTGGAGTGTACTCAGGGGCCCCCGCACAGATACGCAGTATTTT.

The chain links TRBV9 to TRBJ2-1; D is perhaps TRBD2 (5 bases). V lost 0 bases to trimming and J lost 4 bases, with 11 bases between them. Germline V CDR1 and CDR2: SGDLS, YYNGEE. There are 15 residues in the CDR3. CDR3 DNA sequence: TGTGCCAGCAGCGTAGTAACCCGGGATTACAATGAGCAGTTCTTC. It translates to CASSVVTRDYNEQFF.

The gene calls are TRBV19 and TRBJ1-1, with 8 bases identical to TRBD1. CDR3 length: 16 residues. The V and J ends lost 3 bases and 3 bases, in that order; junction bases with no gene match: 9. Per the germline V gene, CDR1 is LNHDA and CDR2 is SQIVND (reference sequence). The CDR3 loop reads CASSILAGGVDTEAFF. CDR3 DNA: TGTGCCAGTAGTATCCTAGCAGGGGGCGTCGACACTGAAGCTTTCTTT.

This clone turned up a few times. The genes are TRBV29-1 and TRBJ2-7, with D tentatively TRBD2 (5 bases). CDR3 size: 15 residues. Germline V gene data show CDR1 as SQVTM and CDR2 as ANQGSEA. Trimming removed 1 base from V and 0 bases from J, with 13 bases in between. For the CDR3, the DNA is TGCAGCGTTGAAGGGGGAGCGGTGAGCTCCTACGAGCAGTACTTC. Translated, it gives CSVEGGAVSSYEQYF.

In its sample, this clone was seen once. The chain carries TRBV5-1 and TRBJ1-1; tentatively, D is TRBD1 (6 bases). From germline, CDR1 is SGHRS and CDR2 YFSETQ. V lost 0 bases and J 10 bases, leaving 13 bases between the germline ends. The CDR3 is 13 residues long. The CDR3 DNA reads TGCGCCAGCAGCTTGGAGAAGGGGGAGTTAGCTTTCTTT. Protein product: CASSLEKGELAFF.

The chain carries TRBV4-1 and TRBJ2-2; TRBD2 agrees at 11 bases. The CDR3 runs 18 residues. J was trimmed by 0 bases and V by 0 bases; bases with no gene match: 3. CDR1 and CDR2 from the germline V gene are MGHRA and YSYEKL. The CDR3: CASSQDASGGPNTGELFF. CDR3 nucleotides: TGCGCCAGCAGCCAAGATGCTAGCGGGGGGCCGAACACCGGGGAGCTGTTTTTT.

The chain is built from TRBV5-4 and TRBJ2-1; the match to TRBD2 covers 12 bases. CDR1 and CDR2 from the germline V gene are SGHNT and YYREEE (reference sequence). This CDR3 region has 18 residues. V dropped 0 bases and J dropped 3; count of bases not matched to a gene: 7. The CDR3 reads CASSLVLAGGPLYNEQFF. The CDR3 DNA is TGTGCCAGCAGCTTGGTTCTAGCGGGAGGGCCTCTCTACAATGAGCAGTTCTTC.

This chain uses TRBV25-1 with TRBJ1-4; D remains unclear. Germline CDR1 is MGHDK and CDR2 is SYGVNS. Trimming took off 1 base at V and 8 bases at J, with 11 bases between the two ends. This CDR3 spans 14 amino acids. CDR3 in amino acids: CASSELWGVEKLFF. CDR3 DNA sequence: TGTGCCAGCAGTGAATTGTGGGGAGTAGAAAAACTGTTTTTT.

The chain employs TRBV7-8 and TRBJ2-1; the D gene is possibly TRBD2 (6 bases). The CDR3 runs to 14 residues. The germline V gene encodes CDR1 SGHVS and CDR2 FQNEAQ. V was shortened by 3 bases and J by 9 bases, with 15 bases between the two germline ends. The DNA of the CDR3 is TGTGCCAGCAGCTTGGATACGGGGGAAGGTGAGCAGTTCTTC. Translation: CASSLDTGEGEQFF.

The chain combines TRBV2 with TRBJ2-2; a possible D gene is TRBD1 (6 bases). Germline CDR1 and CDR2: SNHLY and FYNNEI. V was pared by 11 bases and J by 5 bases, with 18 bases between. The CDR3 loop spans 14 amino acids. CDR3 sequence (DNA): TGTGCCCAAAGGGCAGGGGCTCGGACCGGGGAGCTGTTTTTT. It is translated as CAQRAGARTGELFF.